This T cell receptor beta chain was documented in a study of blood T cells in healthy people across ages. Through a sample-barcoded 5' primer and a J-beta primer mix, a second PCR was run for roughly 6 to 12 cycles. From the 5' RACE reads, TCRdb called clonotypes with MiXCR, one entry per CDR3 protein. The sample holds around 800,000 distinct CDR3 sequences, 20% to 30% seen once. Germline lookup yields CDR1 SQVTM and CDR2 ANQGSEA. This CDR3 contains 11 residues. V dropped 8 bases and J dropped 8 bases, with 15 bases sitting between them. These data are also associated with another study on T cells of mothers and their children.

The origin of this receptor is a boy aged 10-17 years in good health. This rearrangement joins TRBV29-1 to TRBJ1-2; tentative D call: TRBD1 (6 bases). Sequencing input: blood. CDR3 DNA: TGCAGCCTTTATACAGGGATCGGCTACACCTTC. It specifies CSLYTGIGYTF.